This T cell receptor (beta chain) was observed in a study of cytomegalovirus exposure and HLA in healthy donors (dated by TCRdb to 2015 to 2018). With respect to the entire study: According to an earlier analysis of 450 to 650 of the donors, 200 million or so T cells yielded 117 million unique TCR beta sequences and about 300 Gb of sequence data. Roughly five DR-DQ haplotypes were handled as single units for association and clustering, since linkage in the cohort was strong. The aim of the study was to test whether cataloging public T cell receptors could identify signatures of past pathogen exposure. Rather than using new phenotypic data, the later analysis identified candidate immune exposures from TCR beta sequences and from how often those sequences occurred across donors. An early release that covered about 600 HLA-typed donors contained approximately 290 gigabases of sequencing data and 85 million to 100 million unique TCR sequences. On average, over 200,000 unique TCR beta nucleotide sequences were sequenced per donor among a few hundred genotyped donors of the cohort, with roughly 19% of those sequences being non-productive. In a later analysis, previously published TCR beta repertoires from several hundred donors were re-analyzed and high-resolution HLA genotyping was added so that TCR occurrence patterns could be studied. HLA typing covered class I and class II loci at four-digit resolution. Along with the approximately 620-subject first cohort, a separate validation cohort of 120 different subjects was used. The genetic ancestry cluster associated with self-reported Caucasian donors included 80% to 90% of the approximately 400 genotyped donors. Every repertoire in the discovery cohort had been generated on one and the same sequencing platform. Typing coverage varied by locus: roughly 629-640 donors for A, B, C, DRB1 and DQB1; roughly 500 for DQA1; around 610 for DPA1; approximately 470 for DPB1. To predict cytomegalovirus infection status, the study brought together high-throughput TCR immunosequencing, statistical association of individual TCRs with disease status, and machine learning. Alongside the repertoire data, information on donor age, sex, ethnicity and CMV serostatus was compiled. In a later genetic analysis, genome-wide SNP genotypes for about 55% of the roughly 700 donors were used, and that subset was treated as a discovery cohort. Using immunosequencing, the study profiled T cell repertoires from 550 to 750 subjects and related those repertoires to cytomegalovirus serostatus. An earlier analysis of about 620 of the donors applied high-throughput TCR beta sequencing to assess whether each TCR beta V gene segment acted as functional or pseudogenic.

Trimming accounts for 0 bases at V and 10 bases at J, while the number of junction bases matched to no gene is 6. Taken from the germline V gene (reference sequence), the CDR1 and CDR2 loops are GTSNPN and SVGIG. Spanning cysteine to phenylalanine, the CDR3 consists of 13 amino acids. Just CDR3 DNA is preserved here, 39 bases in frame from base 1. The cohort comprised some 680 healthy bone marrow donors. All cohort members were sampled while nominally healthy, although unrecorded immune exposures were likely present. The donor was CMV seropositive and was included in the group of some 290 seropositive cohort members. Every donor gave a peripheral blood sample, and the peripheral blood mononuclear cells from that sample were used for TCR beta sequencing. Genomic DNA was extracted from the blood cell samples with the Qiagen DNeasy Blood Extraction Kit. Beyond this particular receptor, the publication reports: In a later analysis, most CMV-associated TCR beta chains were found to appear HLA-restricted, with HLA associations seemingly driven largely by CMV exposure. The earlier analysis of almost 600 of the donors excluded around 17 rarely observed V segments, including chromosome 9 orphons, because counts were too low. Linkage disequilibrium might explain the correlated functional status among segregating V segments, but an unknown experimental factor could not be ruled out. The classifier was reported to diagnose cytomegalovirus status with high specificity and sensitivity in both the original and validation cohorts. A later genetic analysis associated a missense DCLRE1C variant with V-gene and J-gene trimming of TCR beta chains, and an independent cohort replicated the association. Some IMGT-functional V segments, including TRBV6-2 and TRBV6-3, could not be distinguished by the 87-base-pair reads and were therefore excluded. The sequencing pipeline was judged likely to have produced a cluster of highly shared sequence variants as a technical artifact. A total of 164 TCR beta chains were listed by the study as associated with cytomegalovirus. Because HLA typing was missing for some donors at each locus, association tests included only the typed subset. Presence/absence analyses assumed roughly uniform sequencing depth across donors, an assumption that may not hold. In an earlier analysis of approximately 590 of the donors, most TCR beta V segments appeared in productive rearrangements about 87% or about 30% of the time, broadly matching IMGT annotations. A further reported finding was that TCR beta sequences accurately predicted the HLA-A and HLA-B alleles for most subjects in the first cohort. This cohort had only TCR beta chains sequenced, and the lack of alpha or paired-chain data limited which features could be detected. Assigning TCR associations to individual alleles was difficult when HLA alleles, especially DR and DQ, strongly co-occurred. Most TCR sequences were observed very rarely across donors, whereas some public TCRs were present in many individuals. In a later analysis, several top co-occurrence clusters were reported to appear linked to parvovirus B19, influenza, CMV and Epstein-Barr virus. Three of the identified cytomegalovirus-associated TCR beta chains were confirmed in vitro to be specific for cytomegalovirus antigens. A later analysis associated about 18,000 TCR beta sequences with specific HLA alleles at a false discovery rate of 0.05. For the cohort, immune exposure information was limited to CMV serostatus. In a later analysis, the rate of TCR association differed among HLA loci, with DRB1 alleles having the most associated TCRs and HLA-C alleles having the fewest. A later analysis found that HLA-associated TCR beta chains were more clonally expanded and had lower generation probabilities than equally common non-associated chains. It was suggested by the authors that the approach could potentially be generalized to other disease states and immunological phenotypes. According to a later genetic analysis, donors in an Asian-associated ancestry cluster had fewer N-insertions in productive TCRs than the roughly 670-donor mean.

The method behind the library was the immunoSEQ multiplex PCR assay. The multiplex PCR relied on a mix of 60 forward primers for TCR Vbeta segments and 13 reverse primers for TCR Jbeta segments. Amplification of the CDR3 region of rearranged TCR beta genes was performed with a multiplex PCR assay on genomic DNA. On the Illumina HiSeq System, the amplified TCR beta libraries were sequenced as 87-base-pair reads. From the authors' description of their analysis: A later analysis counted about 80 million unique TCR beta chains across the 650 to 800 repertoires, and some 11 million of these chains were shared by at least two donors. Raw reads were error-corrected and collapsed into unique sequences by a nearest-neighbor algorithm in which closely related sequences were merged to remove PCR and sequencing errors. V, D and J gene segments were assigned by aligning CDR3 sequences to IMGT reference sequences. For a sequence to be retained, a match of at least six nucleotides to both a V gene segment and a J gene segment was required. Rearrangements were called productive when the CDR3 lacked stop codons and stayed in frame with V and J; all others were non-productive. CDR3 was defined by IMGT convention, running from the second conserved V-encoded cysteine to the conserved J-encoded phenylalanine. The earlier analysis of 500 to 600 of the donors excluded sequences that lacked an unambiguous match to a single V gene segment. In an earlier analysis of 587 of the donors, a V segment was called functional when productive rearrangements were above 56.7%, and segregating when the standard deviation between donors exceeded 5%. A statistical classification framework was built to diagnose cytomegalovirus status from the catalog of TCR beta chain sequences. A later analysis assigned V and J genes by comparing TCR nucleotide sequences with IMGT/GENE-DB human TR gene sequences. In a later analysis, CDR3 sequences and most-parsimonious VDJ recombination scenarios were assigned using the TCRdist pipeline. In a later analysis, every TCR beta chain was defined by the combination of its CDR3 amino acid sequence and its V-gene family, and reads without a unique V-gene family were dropped. As a way to deal with suspected cross-contamination and a sequencing artifact, a later analysis dropped 450 to 700 nucleotide sequences that were highly shared and had low generation probability. In a later analysis, a clonal expansion index for each public chain was calculated from normalized within-repertoire ranks of inferred template counts. In a later analysis, generation probabilities were computed using a VDJ recombination model fitted to out-of-frame rearrangements, and the results were checked against IGoR. In a later analysis, TCR-TCR, TCR-HLA and TCR-CMV co-occurrence was scored with hypergeometric tests, and a repertoire-size bias correction was applied to TCR pairs. A later analysis estimated false discovery rates by permuting HLA or CMV assignments 20 times. A later analysis grouped co-occurring TCRs with DBSCAN, adding TCRdist sequence similarity when clustering within HLA-allele-positive subsets. For co-occurrence clustering, repertoires with fewer than 30,000 or more than 120,000 public chains were excluded, along with 5 or 6 repertoires with anomalous nucleotide sharing. TCRdb retrieved this table from immuneACCESS and kept in-frame rearrangements only. Not all clones are present; in checked studies, unresolved V genes account for under half, and no reason is known for the remainder. The DNA was the basis for D and trimming; V, J and clone size are from that table. Counted in this sample were some 130,000 clones; 70% to 80% of them appeared once. In total, the top ten clones hold around 7% of the sample.

Concerning this clone itself: Its antigen remains unidentified. No quality values exist for individual bases; no much larger clone is one base distant.

The clonotype comes from a man aged 40-49 years in good health and CMV-seropositive. The specimen sequenced was PBMCs. Recombination joined TRBV30 with TRBJ2-1, with 7 bases aligning to TRBD2. The CDR3 loop reads CAWSVLGGSEQFF. The nucleotide sequence is TGTGCCTGGAGTGTACTGGGCGGGAGCGAGCAGTTCTTC.